This T cell receptor (beta chain) emerged from a study of blood T cell repertoires in COVID-19. As for the study in general: Acute and convalescent COVID-19 samples came from the United States, Italy and Spain. T cells, B-cell-depleted T cells, or PBMCs provided the cDNA or gDNA that served as material.

Under the authors' procedure: Cell counts per sample came from amplifying reference gene primers. Profiled with immunoSEQ multiplex PCR; TCRdb holds only in-frame clones, not every one. D and trimming come from the DNA, and the V and J calls and clone size come from that table. This table has about 75,000 clones, approximately 90% appearing once. From germline, CDR1 is KGHSH and CDR2 LQKENI. The CDR3 contains 19 residues. V was pared by 3 bases and J by 0 bases, with 14 bases of the junction left unmatched. Sequenced material: peripheral blood. This rearrangement joins TRBV18 to TRBJ2-1, with 7 bases aligning to TRBD2. This clonotype was obtained from a human donor in a cohort sampled during active COVID-19. The chain's CDR3 is CASSPLTSSGSSSYNEQFF. The CDR3 bases are TGTGCCAGCTCACCCCTTACGAGTAGCGGGTCGAGCTCCTACAATGAGCAGTTCTTC. The full variable domain, rest sourced from reference TRBV18 and TRBJ2-1, is NAGVMQNPRHLVRRRGQEARLRCSPMKGHSHVYWYRQLPEEGLKFMVYLQKENIIDESGMPKERFSAEFPKEGPSILRIQQVVRGDSAAYFCASSPLTSSGSSSYNEQFFGPGTRLTVL.